Sequencing of this T cell receptor (beta chain) was carried out in a study of cytomegalovirus exposure and HLA in healthy donors (dated by TCRdb to 2015 to 2018). Context from the whole study: According to a later analysis, one platform produced both the 100 to 150 validation repertoires and the approximately 670 repertoires of the first cohort. The study aimed to test whether signatures of past pathogen exposure could be identified by cataloging public T cell receptors. In addition to the first cohort of approximately 650 subjects, a separate validation cohort of 130 or so different subjects was used. The study combined high-throughput TCR immunosequencing, statistical association of individual TCRs with disease status, and machine learning to predict cytomegalovirus infection status. What the authors observed across the whole study: In the study, 150 to 200 TCR beta chains were listed as associated with cytomegalovirus. The validation cohort had no HLA typing available for a later analysis, so co-occurrence within that cohort was assessed over all 130 or so repertoires. The classifier was reported to diagnose cytomegalovirus status with high specificity and sensitivity in both the original and validation cohorts. The authors suggested that the approach could potentially be extended to other disease states and immunological phenotypes. Across donors, most TCR sequences were observed very rarely, whereas some public TCRs were present in many individuals. Subsequent analysis determined that TCRs grouped into clusters in the first cohort also showed a tendency toward co-occurrence across the 120 or so validation repertoires, and 85% to 95% of cluster scores exceeded 0. In vitro tests confirmed that a few of the cytomegalovirus-associated TCR beta chains recognize cytomegalovirus antigens.

V lost 3 bases and J lost 0 bases, and the count of bases not matched to a germline gene is 4. The CDR3, from cysteine to phenylalanine, totals 16 residues. Just CDR3 DNA is preserved here, 48 bases in frame from base 1. CDR1 SGHTA and CDR2 FQGNSA were looked up in the germline V gene. The donors belonged to the validation cohort of about 120 subjects, which was separate from the roughly 700-subject first cohort. The library was obtained by the immunoSEQ multiplex PCR assay. In the authors' own workflow: A statistical classification framework was built for diagnosing cytomegalovirus status from the catalog of TCR beta chain sequences. The source is immuneACCESS, and TCRdb retained only in-frame sequences with V and J called. Part of the clones is not carried over; for the studies checked, unresolved V genes explain less than half of this, and the remainder is unexplained. V and J calls and clone size are as listed in that table; D and trimming were resolved from the DNA. Recorded for this sample are 120,000 or so clones; roughly 87% of them occurred a single time. Together, the top ten hold about 1% of the sample.

As to this clone: Its binding antigen is unknown. Base-call qualities are not available, and no considerably larger clone is one nucleotide away.

The source material was PBMCs. This sequence originates from a woman younger than 35 in good health and CMV-seronegative. The chain was built from TRBV7-2 and TRBJ2-5; 10 nucleotides in the junction match TRBD2. DNA sequence: TGTGCCAGCAGCTTTCTAGCGGGGGAATACCAAGAGACCCAGTACTTC. It is translated as CASSFLAGEYQETQYF.